The entry that follows covers one T cell receptor (beta chain) sequence. Its antigen remains unknown. At one end the junction does not follow the germline gene, possibly because of a read error. These data come from a study of blood T cells in healthy people across ages. Across the whole study: When template switching was applied, about one barcoded beta molecule was captured per two T cells. General study findings and limits: Donors of long life had a larger count of naive CD4+ cells and greater diversity than aged donors. It was not known whether donors were CMV positive (a possible confounder of expanded clonotype changes).

A second PCR, run for about 6 to 11 cycles, used a sample-barcoded 5' primer plus a J-beta primer mix. Using its own MiXCR run on the 5' RACE reads, TCRdb lists one record per CDR3 protein. Altogether 800,000 to 1,000,000 distinct CDR3 sequences are present, about 48% being singletons, with the ten largest covering over 10%. Germline loops: CDR1 MNHEY, CDR2 SMNVEV (reference sequence). This CDR3 is 14 amino acids long. Peripheral blood from each donor was collected in a volume of 9.5 to 10 milliliters. The chain employs TRBV27 and TRBJ2-2, with TRBD2 matching over 8 bases. Sequencing input: blood. This TCR derives from a young man in good health. The CDR3 loop reads CAGSFLAGTGELFF. In DNA, the CDR3 is TGTGCCGGCAGTTTTCTAGCGGGCACCGGGGAGCTGTTTTTT.